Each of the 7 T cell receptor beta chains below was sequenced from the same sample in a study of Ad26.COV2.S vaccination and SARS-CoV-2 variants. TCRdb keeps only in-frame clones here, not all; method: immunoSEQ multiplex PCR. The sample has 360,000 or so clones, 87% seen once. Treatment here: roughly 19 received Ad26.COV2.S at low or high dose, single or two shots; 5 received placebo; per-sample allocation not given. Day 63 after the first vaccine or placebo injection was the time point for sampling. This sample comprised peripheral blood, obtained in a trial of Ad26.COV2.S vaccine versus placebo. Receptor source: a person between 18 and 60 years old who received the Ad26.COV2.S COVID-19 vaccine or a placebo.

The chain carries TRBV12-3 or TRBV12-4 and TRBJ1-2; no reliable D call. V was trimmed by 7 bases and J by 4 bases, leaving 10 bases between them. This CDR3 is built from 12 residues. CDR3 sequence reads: CASTKLGYGYTF. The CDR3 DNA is TGTGCCAGCACGAAGCTCGGCTATGGCTACACCTTC.

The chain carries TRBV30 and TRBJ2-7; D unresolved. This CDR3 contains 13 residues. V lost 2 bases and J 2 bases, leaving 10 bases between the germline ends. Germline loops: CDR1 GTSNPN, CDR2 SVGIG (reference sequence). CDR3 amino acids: CAWSLSRAYEQYF. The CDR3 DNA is TGTGCCTGGAGTCTTTCTCGGGCCTACGAGCAGTACTTC.

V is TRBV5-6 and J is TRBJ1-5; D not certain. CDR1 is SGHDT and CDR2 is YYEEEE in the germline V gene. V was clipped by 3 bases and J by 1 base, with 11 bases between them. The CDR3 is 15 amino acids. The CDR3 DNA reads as TGTGCCAGCAGCTGGTCCCCGGACAGCAATCAGCCCCAGCATTTT. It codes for CASSWSPDSNQPQHF.

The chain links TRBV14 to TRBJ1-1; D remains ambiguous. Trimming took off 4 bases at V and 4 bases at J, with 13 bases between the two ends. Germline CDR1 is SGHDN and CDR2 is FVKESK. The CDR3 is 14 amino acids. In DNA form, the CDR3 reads TGTGCCAGCAGCCTATTAACCGGCGGCACTGAAGCTTTCTTT. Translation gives CASSLLTGGTEAFF.

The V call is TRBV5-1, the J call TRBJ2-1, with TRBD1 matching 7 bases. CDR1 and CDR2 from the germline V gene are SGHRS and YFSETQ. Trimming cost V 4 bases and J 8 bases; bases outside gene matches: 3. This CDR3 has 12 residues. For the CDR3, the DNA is TGCGCCAGCAGCCAAGGGGGCGATGAGCAGTTCTTC. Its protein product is CASSQGGDEQFF.

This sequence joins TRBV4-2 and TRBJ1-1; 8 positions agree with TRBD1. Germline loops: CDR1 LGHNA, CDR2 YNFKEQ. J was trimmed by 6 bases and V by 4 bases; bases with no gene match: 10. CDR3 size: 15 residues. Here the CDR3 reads CASSPGHKTGAEAFF. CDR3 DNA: TGTGCCAGCAGCCCGGGACATAAGACAGGGGCTGAAGCTTTCTTT.

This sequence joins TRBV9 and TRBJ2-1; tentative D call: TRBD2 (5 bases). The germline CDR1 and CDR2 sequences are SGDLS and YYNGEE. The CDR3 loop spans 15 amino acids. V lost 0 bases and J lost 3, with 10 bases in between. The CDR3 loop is CASSVGNGGYNEQFF. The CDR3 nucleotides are TGTGCCAGCAGCGTAGGGAATGGAGGCTACAATGAGCAGTTCTTC.